The source of this TCR beta chain is a study of control samples from healthy donors and cancer patients. This CDR3 comprises 16 residues. Per the germline V gene, CDR1 is SGHTA and CDR2 is FQGNSA. V shed 4 bases and J 6 bases; nucleotides not matched to a gene: 8. TCRdb's table, derived via immunoSEQ multiplex PCR, lists solely in-frame clones and lacks some. The table includes roughly 120,000 clones, 85% to 95% detected once. This chain connects TRBV7-2 to TRBJ2-3; 12 bases are a match to TRBD2. The sequence was obtained from a man between 45 and 60 years old with head and neck cancer. The sequenced material came from PBMCs. DNA of the CDR3: TGTGCCAGCAGCTCAAGGACTAGCGGGGTTGCCGATACGCAGTATTTT. Protein product: CASSSRTSGVADTQYF.